This T cell receptor beta chain is drawn from a study of cytomegalovirus exposure and HLA in healthy donors. Study results and limitations: In vitro testing confirmed a few CMV-associated chains as specific for CMV antigens. High sensitivity and specificity were reportedly achieved when the classifier diagnosed cytomegalovirus status. Presence/absence analysis assumed near-uniform sequencing depth across donors. A later analysis reportedly found that, within productive TCRs, an Asian-associated ancestry cluster had fewer N-insertions than the mean observed across the roughly 700 donors.

A remark on this clone: Its specificity is not known.

Primers included in the PCR were 60 Vbeta and 13 Jbeta primers. The assay was immunoSEQ multiplex PCR, and TCRdb's table has in-frame clones only and misses some. The specimen's table records about 88,000 clones. What was sequenced was PBMCs. The clonotype originates from a girl aged 10 to 17 in good health and CMV-seropositive.

In DNA, the CDR3 is TGTGCCAGTAGTACGTACCGGGACAGACAGTCCTATGGCTACACCTTC. This codes for CASSTYRDRQSYGYTF. The chain links TRBV19 to TRBJ1-2; TRBD1 matches at 7 bases. V was pared by 4 bases and J by 4 bases, with 12 bases of the junction left unmatched. Germline lookup yields CDR1 LNHDA and CDR2 SQIVND (reference sequence). The CDR3 is 16 residues long.